Below are 32 T cell receptor beta chains sequenced from a single sample in a study of blood T cell repertoires in COVID-19. Measured with immunoSEQ multiplex PCR; TCRdb has only the in-frame clones, and not every one. The data contain hundreds of thousands of clones, more than 75% of them singletons. Sequencing was performed on PBMCs or T cells enriched from blood (not recorded which). These receptors came from a woman aged 30 to 39 who had recovered from COVID-19.

The chain has TRBV9 and TRBJ1-2, with D perhaps matching TRBD1 (5 bases). The CDR3 length is 13 residues. Germline CDR1 and CDR2: SGDLS and YYNGEE. V lost 0 bases, J lost 8 bases, and 11 bases lay in between. The CDR3 is CASSVVGAGGYTF. As DNA, the CDR3 is TGTGCCAGCAGCGTAGTAGGGGCCGGGGGCTACACCTTC.

The chain employs TRBV5-6 and TRBJ1-2, with D perhaps TRBD1 (6 bases). CDR3 length equals 15 residues. Germline V gives CDR1 SGHDT, CDR2 YYEEEE. Trimming cost V 6 bases and J 4 bases, with 19 bases left between them. The CDR3 region is CASTDAAGVVYGYTF. The CDR3 region has the DNA TGTGCCAGCACCGACGCGGCAGGGGTGGTCTATGGCTACACCTTC.

The chain is built from TRBV28 and TRBJ1-1, with D uncertain. Deletions cut 6 bases from V and 0 bases from J, with 11 bases between. The CDR3 runs to 14 residues. Per germline, CDR1 MDHEN and CDR2 SYDVKM. Here the CDR3 reads CASSGGEMNTEAFF. Here the CDR3 DNA reads TGTGCCAGCAGCGGCGGGGAAATGAACACTGAAGCTTTCTTT.

This sequence joins TRBV3-1 (or the pseudogene TRBV3-2) and TRBJ2-5; D gene ambiguous. V was trimmed by 8 bases and J by 1 base, leaving 14 bases between them. The CDR3 loop spans 14 amino acids. The germline V gene encodes CDR1 LGHDT and CDR2 YNNKEL (reference sequence). The CDR3: CASQITRSQETQYF. CDR3 DNA: TGTGCCAGCCAGATAACCCGGAGCCAAGAGACCCAGTACTTC.

J is TRBJ2-7 and V is TRBV28; D call uncertain. Germline lookup yields CDR1 MDHEN and CDR2 SYDVKM. The CDR3 spans 14 residues. Deletions cut 0 bases from V and 4 bases from J, with 10 bases between. The chain's CDR3 is CASSLWQASYEQYF. The CDR3 DNA reads as TGTGCCAGCAGTTTATGGCAGGCCAGTTACGAGCAGTACTTC. The full variable domain, completed using reference TRBV28 and TRBJ2-7, is DVKVTQSSRYLVKRTGEKVFLECVQDMDHENMFWYRQDPGLGLRLIYFSYDVKMKEKGDIPEGYSVSREKKERFSLILESASTNQTSMYLCASSLWQASYEQYFGPGTRLTVT.

This chain joins TRBV30 and TRBJ1-1; maybe TRBD1 (5 bases). V lost 2 bases and J lost 8, with 15 bases in between. The CDR3 extends over 13 amino acids. Germline-derived CDR1 and CDR2 are GTSNPN and SVGIG (reference sequence). As DNA, the CDR3 is TGTGCCTGGAGTCCTCAGGGCCCTGTGGAAGCTTTCTTT. Translated: CAWSPQGPVEAFF.

This chain connects TRBV5-4 to TRBJ2-1, with TRBD2 matching over 7 bases. V trimming: 2 bases; J trimming: 3 bases; junction bases outside the gene matches: 2. The CDR3 has 14 amino acids. Germline lookup yields CDR1 SGHNT and CDR2 YYREEE (reference sequence). The CDR3 DNA follows: TGTGCCAGCAGCTTTCGGGGGGACTACAATGAGCAGTTCTTC. Protein sequence: CASSFRGDYNEQFF.

The V call is TRBV3-1 (or the pseudogene TRBV3-2), the J call TRBJ2-7; 11 bases map to TRBD2. Germline V gene lookup returns CDR1 LGHDT and CDR2 YNNKEL (reference sequence). The CDR3 spans 18 residues. The V segment lost 4 bases and the J segment 4 bases; nucleotides outside the gene matches: 15. The CDR3 DNA reads TGTGCCAGCAGCCCAAGGAAAAGAACTAGCGGGAGTCCTTACGAGCAGTACTTC. Protein sequence: CASSPRKRTSGSPYEQYF.

This clone was picked up one time. Additional DNA sequences in this sample encode the identical CDR3. The chain uses TRBV11-2 and TRBJ2-3; TRBD1 might be the D (6 bases). Germline V gene lookup returns CDR1 SGHAT and CDR2 FQNNGV. The CDR3 sequence is 13 residues long. Trimming cost V 3 bases and J 6 bases, with 10 bases left between them. CDR3 in amino acids: CASSLGAGDTQYF. The CDR3 nucleotides are TGTGCCAGCAGCTTGGGGGCCGGGGATACGCAGTATTTT.

The chain employs TRBV7-9 and TRBJ1-4; 7 bases map to TRBD1. This CDR3 comprises 15 residues. Germline V gives CDR1 SEHNR, CDR2 FQNEAQ (reference sequence). V shed 1 base, J shed 4 bases, and the junction held 3 bases outside the gene matches. In DNA, the CDR3 is TGTGCCAGCAGCTTAGGAGGGGGCGGTAATGAAAAACTGTTTTTT. As protein: CASSLGGGGNEKLFF.

This clone showed up just a few times. This rearrangement joins TRBV29-1 to TRBJ1-4; no definite D call. CDR3 length: 13 amino acids. V lost 2 bases and J lost 5, with 9 bases in between. The germline V gene has CDR1 SQVTM and CDR2 ANQGSEA. CDR3: CSVEPGPNEKLFF. Written as DNA, the CDR3 is TGCAGCGTTGAACCGGGTCCGAATGAAAAACTGTTTTTT.

This sequence joins TRBV7-2 and TRBJ2-7; 10 nucleotides match TRBD2. Trimming took 5 bases from V and 9 from J; bases not matched to a gene: 16. The CDR3 extends over 16 amino acids. CDR1 SGHTA and CDR2 FQGNSA come from the germline V gene. Written as DNA, the CDR3 is TGTGCCAGCAGCAGCACCGGGACTAGCGCCTCAGGTGGGCAGTACTTC. This codes for CASSSTGTSASGGQYF.

The chain carries TRBV4-1 and TRBJ1-2; TRBD1 is a possible D gene (5 bases). The V end was cut by 0 bases, the J end by 8 bases, with 16 bases between. Looked up from germline, CDR1 is MGHRA and CDR2 is YSYEKL. This CDR3 region has 15 residues. The CDR3 DNA reads as TGCGCCAGCAGCCAAGAAGTCCGGCAGGGAATAGGCTACACCTTC. Protein: CASSQEVRQGIGYTF.

V usage is TRBV3-1 (or the pseudogene TRBV3-2) and J usage is TRBJ1-4, with TRBD1 as a possible D gene (6 bases). The CDR3 sequence is 17 residues long. The V gene's germline CDR1 is LGHDT and CDR2 YNNKEL (reference sequence). V lost 3 bases and J 4 bases, leaving 18 bases between the germline ends. The CDR3 DNA reads as TGTGCCAGCAGCCAGTCGGGACAAGGGAACTTTAATGAAAAACTGTTTTTT. Translated: CASSQSGQGNFNEKLFF.

V is TRBV5-1 and J is TRBJ2-7; 7 positions agree with TRBD1. V lost 4 bases, J lost 3 bases, and 4 bases stayed unmatched. CDR1 and CDR2 from the germline V gene are SGHRS and YFSETQ. This CDR3 is 13 amino acids long. The CDR3 DNA follows: TGCGCCAGCAGCCCTGGACAGGACTACGAGCAGTACTTC. As protein: CASSPGQDYEQYF.

The J gene is TRBJ2-7, the V gene TRBV7-2; possibly TRBD2 for D (6 bases). V was cut by 3 bases and J by 6 bases, with 15 bases left in between. CDR1 is SGHTA, CDR2 FQGNSA, per germline. This CDR3 spans 14 amino acids. DNA for the CDR3: TGTGCCAGCAGCTTCCGGGGGATTGGGTCCGAGCAGTACTTC. Its translation: CASSFRGIGSEQYF. The full variable domain, with the rest looked up from reference TRBV7-2 and TRBJ2-7, is GAGVSQSPSNKVTEKGKDVELRCDPISGHTALYWYRQSLGQGLEFLIYFQGNSAPDKSGLPSDRFSAERTGGSVSTLTIQRTQQEDSAVYLCASSFRGIGSEQYFGPGTRLTVT.

The chain uses TRBV28 and TRBJ2-5; the D is unclear. The CDR3 runs 14 residues. V lost 3 bases to trimming and J lost 2 bases, with 10 bases between them. Germline lookup yields CDR1 MDHEN and CDR2 SYDVKM. The CDR3 protein is CASSFTDIQETQYF. The CDR3 region has the DNA TGTGCCAGCAGTTTCACAGATATTCAAGAGACCCAGTACTTC. The full variable domain, its missing parts supplied by reference TRBV28 and TRBJ2-5, is DVKVTQSSRYLVKRTGEKVFLECVQDMDHENMFWYRQDPGLGLRLIYFSYDVKMKEKGDIPEGYSVSREKKERFSLILESASTNQTSMYLCASSFTDIQETQYFGPGTRLLVL.

The rearrangement links TRBV7-9 to TRBJ2-3, with 9 bases that match TRBD2. This CDR3 has 18 amino acids. Germline CDR1 reads SEHNR; CDR2 reads FQNEAQ (reference sequence). With 3 bases clipped from V and 3 bases from J, the junction kept 13 bases outside the gene matches. CDR3 nucleotide sequence: TGTGCCAGCAGCTTCAATTACGTCGGCGGGGGGGCAACAGATACGCAGTATTTT. Protein product: CASSFNYVGGGATDTQYF. The variable domain in full, with the rest retrieved from reference TRBV7-9 and TRBJ2-3, is DTGVSQNPRHKITKRGQNVTFRCDPISEHNRLYWYRQTLGQGPEFLTYFQNEAQLEKSRLLSDRFSAERPKGSFSTLEIQRTEQGDSAMYLCASSFNYVGGGATDTQYFGPGTRLTVL.

The rearrangement uses TRBV2 and TRBJ1-2; D call uncertain. The CDR3 loop spans 13 amino acids. Germline CDR1 SNHLY, CDR2 FYNNEI. Deletions cut 6 bases from V and 3 bases from J, with 11 bases between. CDR3 sequence (DNA): TGTGCCAGCAGCTTACAGCTGGACTATGGCTACACCTTC. This sequence encodes CASSLQLDYGYTF.

The gene calls are TRBV7-8 and TRBJ1-2; the D is unclear. V was cut by 1 base and J by 5 bases, with 8 bases left in between. The CDR3 is 13 residues long. CDR1 SGHVS and CDR2 FQNEAQ come from the germline V gene. The CDR3 sequence is CASSLDGDYGYTF. The CDR3 DNA reads as TGTGCCAGCAGCTTAGATGGAGATTATGGCTACACCTTC. The full variable domain, rest sourced from reference TRBV7-8 and TRBJ1-2, is GAGVSQSPRYKVAKRGQDVALRCDPISGHVSLFWYQQALGQGPEFLTYFQNEAQLDKSGLPSDRFFAERPEGSVSTLKIQRTQQEDSAVYLCASSLDGDYGYTFGSGTRLTVV.

The V gene is TRBV28, the J gene TRBJ1-2, with D possibly being TRBD1 (5 bases). V was pared by 1 base and J by 4 bases, with 25 bases between. Per the germline V gene, CDR1 is MDHEN and CDR2 is SYDVKM. The CDR3 consists of 19 residues. The CDR3: CASSLLEDRFWGLGYGYTF. The CDR3 DNA reads TGTGCCAGCAGTTTATTGGAAGACAGATTTTGGGGTCTAGGCTATGGCTACACCTTC.

This sequence joins TRBV5-8 and TRBJ1-4; tentative D call: TRBD1 (5 bases). V was shortened by 4 bases and J by 10 bases, with 14 bases between the two germline ends. Germline values: CDR1 SGHTS, CDR2 YDEGEE. This CDR3 is 13 amino acids long. The CDR3 spells CASSMGPRGKLFF. CDR3 coding DNA: TGTGCCAGCAGCATGGGACCTCGGGGAAAACTGTTTTTT.

The chain combines TRBV5-6 with TRBJ1-6; D is perhaps TRBD1 (6 bases). In germline, CDR1 is SGHDT, CDR2 YYEEEE. Trimming cost V 5 bases and J 7 bases, with 10 bases left between them. There are 13 residues in the CDR3. Here the CDR3 DNA reads TGTGCCAGCAGAGGACAGACAAATTCACCCCTCCACTTT. This codes for CASRGQTNSPLHF.

The genes are TRBV9 and TRBJ2-3, with D tentatively TRBD2 (6 bases). With 0 bases removed from V and 3 bases from J, the gap between germline ends came to 14 bases. This CDR3 has 16 residues. CDR1 and CDR2 from the germline V gene are SGDLS and YYNGEE. The CDR3 nucleotides are TGTGCCAGCAGCGTAGGGTCCTGGGACTCGACAGATACGCAGTATTTT. Encoded protein: CASSVGSWDSTDTQYF.

This chain joins TRBV27 and TRBJ1-3; D is perhaps TRBD1 (5 bases). V was clipped by 6 bases and J by 2 bases, with 14 bases between them. This CDR3 contains 15 residues. Germline V gives CDR1 MNHEY, CDR2 SMNVEV (reference sequence). CDR3 loop: CASSRGLKTGNTIYF. CDR3 nucleotide sequence: TGTGCCAGCAGCCGGGGGTTAAAGACTGGAAACACCATATATTTT.

The V call is TRBV7-8, the J call TRBJ2-7; no definite D call. Trimming left V 0 bases short and J 7 bases short, with 7 bases between. Germline CDR1 reads SGHVS; CDR2 reads FQNEAQ. The CDR3 covers 12 residues. The CDR3 spells CASSLAGREQYF. The CDR3 DNA sequence: TGTGCCAGCAGCTTAGCGGGCAGAGAGCAGTACTTC.

J is TRBJ2-1 and V is TRBV5-1; 8 nucleotides agree with TRBD1. The CDR3 spans 16 residues. The germline V gene encodes CDR1 SGHRS and CDR2 YFSETQ. After removal of 2 bases from V and 4 bases from J, the junction contained 8 bases not matched to a gene. CDR3 residues: CASSLVPGQVYNEQFF. CDR3 sequence (DNA): TGCGCCAGCAGCTTAGTCCCGGGACAGGTGTACAATGAGCAGTTCTTC.

This clone was seen only a few times. V and J are TRBV7-9 and TRBJ2-1; D ambiguous. This CDR3 is 14 amino acids long. V was shortened by 0 bases and J by 3 bases, with 6 bases between the two germline ends. Germline V CDR1 and CDR2: SEHNR, FQNEAQ (reference sequence). The CDR3 region has the DNA TGTGCCAGCAGCTTAGCTTCCAGCTACAATGAGCAGTTCTTC. Protein sequence: CASSLASSYNEQFF.

The J gene is TRBJ2-7, the V gene TRBV10-2, with 8 bases lining up with TRBD1. The junction had 4 bases not matched to a gene; V was cut back by 6 bases and J by 3 bases. Germline CDR1 reads WSHSY; CDR2 reads SAAADI. The CDR3 covers 13 residues. Here the CDR3 reads CASRTGADYEQYF. CDR3 nucleotides: TGCGCCAGCAGGACAGGGGCCGACTACGAGCAGTACTTC.

The rearrangement joins TRBV20-1 to TRBJ1-2; 9 bases agree with TRBD1. The CDR3 extends over 15 amino acids. Looked up from germline, CDR1 is DFQATT and CDR2 is SNEGSKA (reference sequence). The trim removed 3 bases at V and 4 bases at J, leaving 9 bases unmatched. DNA for the CDR3: TGCAGTGCTAGTCCCGGGACAGGGATGGCCTATGGCTACACCTTC. As protein: CSASPGTGMAYGYTF.

The V call is TRBV28, the J call TRBJ2-3, with D possibly TRBD1 on 6 matching bases. The germline CDR1 and CDR2 sequences are MDHEN and SYDVKM. This CDR3 region has 13 residues. V was clipped by 5 bases and J by 5 bases, with 11 bases between them. CDR3 sequence reads: CASSLPRGDTQYF. The CDR3 DNA sequence: TGTGCCAGCAGTCTCCCCAGGGGAGATACGCAGTATTTT.

The chain uses TRBV19 and TRBJ2-3; perhaps TRBD1 as D (6 bases). The CDR3 is made up of 14 amino acids. The germline V gene has CDR1 LNHDA and CDR2 SQIVND (reference sequence). V was clipped by 0 bases and J by 6 bases, with 10 bases between them. The CDR3 DNA sequence: TGTGCCAGTAGTATAGAAAACAGGGTGGATACGCAGTATTTT. It specifies CASSIENRVDTQYF.